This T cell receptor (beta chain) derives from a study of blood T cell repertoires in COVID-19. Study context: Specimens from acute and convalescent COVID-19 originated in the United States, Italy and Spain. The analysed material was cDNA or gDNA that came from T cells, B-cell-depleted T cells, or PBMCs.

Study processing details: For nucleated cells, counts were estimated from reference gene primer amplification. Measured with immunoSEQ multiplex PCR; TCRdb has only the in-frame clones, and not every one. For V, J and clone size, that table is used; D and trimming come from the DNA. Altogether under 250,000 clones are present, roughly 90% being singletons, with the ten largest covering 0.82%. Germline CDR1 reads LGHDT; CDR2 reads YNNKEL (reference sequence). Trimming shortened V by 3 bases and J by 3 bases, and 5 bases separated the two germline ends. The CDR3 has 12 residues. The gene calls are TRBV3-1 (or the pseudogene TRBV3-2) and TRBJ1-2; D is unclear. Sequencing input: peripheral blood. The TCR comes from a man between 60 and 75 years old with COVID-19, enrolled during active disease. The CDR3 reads CASSQSDYGYTF. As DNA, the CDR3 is TGTGCCAGCAGCCAGTCAGACTATGGCTACACCTTC.